This TCR beta chain is drawn from a study of cytomegalovirus exposure and HLA in healthy donors. Clones were read by immunoSEQ multiplex PCR, and TCRdb kept only the in-frame ones, dropping some. The data hold 150,000 to 250,000 clones, with approximately 82% observed a single time. Comment on this clone: It is unclear where the CDR3 begins or ends on the DNA, so no DNA is shown, and the CDR3 is as TCRdb lists it.

Termini included, the CDR3 measures 15 amino acids. Germline values: CDR1 SNHLY, CDR2 FYNNEI. This TCR was recovered from a woman in her 30s in good health and CMV-seropositive. The chain has TRBV2 and TRBJ1-1; no check of the table's D call, TRBD1, against the DNA was made. The specimen was PBMCs. The CDR3 reads CASILGQGAYTEAFF.